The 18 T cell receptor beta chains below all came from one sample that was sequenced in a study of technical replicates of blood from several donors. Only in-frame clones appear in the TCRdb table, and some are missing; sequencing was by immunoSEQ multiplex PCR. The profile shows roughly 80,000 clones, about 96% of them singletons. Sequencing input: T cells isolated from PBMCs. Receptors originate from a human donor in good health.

The CDR3 nucleotides read TGTGCCAGCAGACGCCACCACCGGGACATCGAGCGCGAGCAGTACTTC. Translation gives CASRRHHRDIEREQYF. V is TRBV5-5 and J is TRBJ2-7, with D possibly TRBD1 on 6 matching bases. This CDR3 contains 16 residues. The V gene's germline CDR1 is SGHKS and CDR2 YYEKEE (reference sequence). Trimming shortened V by 5 bases and J by 6 bases, and 24 bases separated the two germline ends.

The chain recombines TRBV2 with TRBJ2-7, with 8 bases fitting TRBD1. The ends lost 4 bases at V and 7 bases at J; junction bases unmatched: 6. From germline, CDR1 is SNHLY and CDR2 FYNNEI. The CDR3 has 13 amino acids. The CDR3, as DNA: TGTGCCAGCAGTGGACAGGGGATGGGGGAGCAGTACTTC. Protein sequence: CASSGQGMGEQYF.

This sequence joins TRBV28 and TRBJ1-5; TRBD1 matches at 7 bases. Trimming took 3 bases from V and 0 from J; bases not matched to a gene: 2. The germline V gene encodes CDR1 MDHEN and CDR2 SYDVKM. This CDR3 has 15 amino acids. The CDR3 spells CASSLGQFSNQPQHF. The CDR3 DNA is TGTGCCAGCAGTTTGGGACAGTTTAGCAATCAGCCCCAGCATTTT.

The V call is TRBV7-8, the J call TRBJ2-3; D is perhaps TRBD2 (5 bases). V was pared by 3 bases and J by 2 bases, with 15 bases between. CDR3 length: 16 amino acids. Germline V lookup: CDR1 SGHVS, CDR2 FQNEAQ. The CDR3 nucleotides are TGTGCCAGCAGCTTCCTAGTTAGAGGGCCCACAGATACGCAGTATTTT. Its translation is CASSFLVRGPTDTQYF.

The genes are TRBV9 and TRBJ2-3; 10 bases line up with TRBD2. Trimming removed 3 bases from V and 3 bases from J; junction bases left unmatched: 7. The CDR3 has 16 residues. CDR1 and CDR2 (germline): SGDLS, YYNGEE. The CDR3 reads CASSALAGAETDTQYF. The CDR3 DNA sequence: TGTGCCAGCAGCGCCCTAGCGGGAGCAGAAACAGATACGCAGTATTTT.

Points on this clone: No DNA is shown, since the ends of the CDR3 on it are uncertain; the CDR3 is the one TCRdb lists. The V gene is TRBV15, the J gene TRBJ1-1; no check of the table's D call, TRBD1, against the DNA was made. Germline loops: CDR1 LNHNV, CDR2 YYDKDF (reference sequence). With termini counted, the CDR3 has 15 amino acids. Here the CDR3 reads CATSRDDVGQGASFF.

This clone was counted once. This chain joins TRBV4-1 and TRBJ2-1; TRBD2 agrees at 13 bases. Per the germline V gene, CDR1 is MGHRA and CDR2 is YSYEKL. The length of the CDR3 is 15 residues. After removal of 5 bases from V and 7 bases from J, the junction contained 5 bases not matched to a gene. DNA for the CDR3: TGCGCCAGCAGCATTACTAGCGGGGGGGAGAATGAGCAGTTCTTC. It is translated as CASSITSGGENEQFF.

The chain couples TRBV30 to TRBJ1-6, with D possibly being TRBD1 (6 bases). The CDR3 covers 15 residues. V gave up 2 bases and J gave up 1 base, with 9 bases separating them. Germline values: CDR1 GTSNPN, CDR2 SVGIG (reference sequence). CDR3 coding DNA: TGTGCCTGGAGTTTTCAGGGGTCCTATAATTCACCCCTCCACTTT. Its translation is CAWSFQGSYNSPLHF.

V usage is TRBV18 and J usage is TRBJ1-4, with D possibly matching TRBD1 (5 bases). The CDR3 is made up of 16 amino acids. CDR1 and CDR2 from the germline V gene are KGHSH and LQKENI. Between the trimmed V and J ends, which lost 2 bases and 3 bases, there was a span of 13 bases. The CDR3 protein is CASSPAGEIANEKLFF. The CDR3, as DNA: TGTGCCAGCTCACCAGCGGGGGAGATCGCTAATGAAAAACTGTTTTTT.

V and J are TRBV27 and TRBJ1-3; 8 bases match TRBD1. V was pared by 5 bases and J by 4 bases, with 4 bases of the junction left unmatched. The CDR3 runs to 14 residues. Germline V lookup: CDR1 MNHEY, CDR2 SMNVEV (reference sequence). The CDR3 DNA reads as TGTGCCAGCAGTCCGGGGACAGGCGGAAACACCATATATTTT. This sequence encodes CASSPGTGGNTIYF.

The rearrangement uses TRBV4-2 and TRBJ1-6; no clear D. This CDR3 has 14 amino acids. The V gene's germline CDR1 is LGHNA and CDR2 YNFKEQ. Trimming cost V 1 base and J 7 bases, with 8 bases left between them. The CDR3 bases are TGTGCCAGCAGCCAAGTAACAGACAATTCACCCCTCCACTTT. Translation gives CASSQVTDNSPLHF.

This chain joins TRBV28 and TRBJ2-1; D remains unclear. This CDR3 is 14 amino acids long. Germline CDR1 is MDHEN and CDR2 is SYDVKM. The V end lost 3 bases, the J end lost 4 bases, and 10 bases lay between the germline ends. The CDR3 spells CASSFDWKYNEQFF. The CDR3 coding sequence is TGTGCCAGCAGTTTCGACTGGAAGTACAATGAGCAGTTCTTC. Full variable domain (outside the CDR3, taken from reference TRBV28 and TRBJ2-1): DVKVTQSSRYLVKRTGEKVFLECVQDMDHENMFWYRQDPGLGLRLIYFSYDVKMKEKGDIPEGYSVSREKKERFSLILESASTNQTSMYLCASSFDWKYNEQFFGPGTRLTVL.

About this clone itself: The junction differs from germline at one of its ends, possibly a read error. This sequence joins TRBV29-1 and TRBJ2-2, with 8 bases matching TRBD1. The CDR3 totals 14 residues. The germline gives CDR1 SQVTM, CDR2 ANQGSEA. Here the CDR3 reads CSVDGRGQDGEPFF. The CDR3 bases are TGCAGCGTTGACGGCAGGGGGCAAGACGGGGAGCCGTTTTTT.

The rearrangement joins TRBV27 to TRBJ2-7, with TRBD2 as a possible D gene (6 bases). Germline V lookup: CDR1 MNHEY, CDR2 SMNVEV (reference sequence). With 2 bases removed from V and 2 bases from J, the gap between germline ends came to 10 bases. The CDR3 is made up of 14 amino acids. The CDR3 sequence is CASSLGREAYEQYF. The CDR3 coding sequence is TGTGCCAGCAGTTTAGGGCGGGAAGCCTACGAGCAGTACTTC.

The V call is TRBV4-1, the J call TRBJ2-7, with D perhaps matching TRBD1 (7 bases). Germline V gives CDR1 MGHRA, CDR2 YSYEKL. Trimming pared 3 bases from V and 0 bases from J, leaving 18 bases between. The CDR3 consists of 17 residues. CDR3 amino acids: CASSQGGQASNSYEQYF. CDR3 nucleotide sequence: TGCGCCAGCAGCCAGGGAGGACAGGCTTCGAACTCCTACGAGCAGTACTTC.

The CDR3: CASRQGLLSGNTIYF. The CDR3 DNA sequence: TGTGCCAGCAGACAGGGCCTCCTCTCTGGAAACACCATATATTTT. The chain uses TRBV2 and TRBJ1-3, with D possibly matching TRBD1 (6 bases). The CDR3 runs to 15 residues. V lost 6 bases, J lost 0 bases, and 12 bases lay in between. The germline V gene encodes CDR1 SNHLY and CDR2 FYNNEI. Combining the CDR3 with reference TRBV2 and TRBJ1-3 gives the whole variable domain EPEVTQTPSHQVTQMGQEVILRCVPISNHLYFYWYRQILGQKVEFLVSFYNNEISEKSEIFDDQFSVERPDGSNFTLKIRSTKLEDSAMYFCASRQGLLSGNTIYFGEGSWLTVV.

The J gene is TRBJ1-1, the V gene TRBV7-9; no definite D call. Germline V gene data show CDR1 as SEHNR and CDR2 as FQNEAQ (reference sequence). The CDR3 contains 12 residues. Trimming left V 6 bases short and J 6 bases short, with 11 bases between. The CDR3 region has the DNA TGTGCCAGCAGAACTGTCTCCCCTGAAGCTTTCTTT. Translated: CASRTVSPEAFF.

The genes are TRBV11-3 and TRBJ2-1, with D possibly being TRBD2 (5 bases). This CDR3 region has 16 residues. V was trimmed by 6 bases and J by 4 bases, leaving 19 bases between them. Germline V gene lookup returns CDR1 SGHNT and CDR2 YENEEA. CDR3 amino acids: CASRERATSTYNEQFF. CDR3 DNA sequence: TGTGCCAGCAGGGAGAGGGCGACATCAACTTACAATGAGCAGTTCTTC.